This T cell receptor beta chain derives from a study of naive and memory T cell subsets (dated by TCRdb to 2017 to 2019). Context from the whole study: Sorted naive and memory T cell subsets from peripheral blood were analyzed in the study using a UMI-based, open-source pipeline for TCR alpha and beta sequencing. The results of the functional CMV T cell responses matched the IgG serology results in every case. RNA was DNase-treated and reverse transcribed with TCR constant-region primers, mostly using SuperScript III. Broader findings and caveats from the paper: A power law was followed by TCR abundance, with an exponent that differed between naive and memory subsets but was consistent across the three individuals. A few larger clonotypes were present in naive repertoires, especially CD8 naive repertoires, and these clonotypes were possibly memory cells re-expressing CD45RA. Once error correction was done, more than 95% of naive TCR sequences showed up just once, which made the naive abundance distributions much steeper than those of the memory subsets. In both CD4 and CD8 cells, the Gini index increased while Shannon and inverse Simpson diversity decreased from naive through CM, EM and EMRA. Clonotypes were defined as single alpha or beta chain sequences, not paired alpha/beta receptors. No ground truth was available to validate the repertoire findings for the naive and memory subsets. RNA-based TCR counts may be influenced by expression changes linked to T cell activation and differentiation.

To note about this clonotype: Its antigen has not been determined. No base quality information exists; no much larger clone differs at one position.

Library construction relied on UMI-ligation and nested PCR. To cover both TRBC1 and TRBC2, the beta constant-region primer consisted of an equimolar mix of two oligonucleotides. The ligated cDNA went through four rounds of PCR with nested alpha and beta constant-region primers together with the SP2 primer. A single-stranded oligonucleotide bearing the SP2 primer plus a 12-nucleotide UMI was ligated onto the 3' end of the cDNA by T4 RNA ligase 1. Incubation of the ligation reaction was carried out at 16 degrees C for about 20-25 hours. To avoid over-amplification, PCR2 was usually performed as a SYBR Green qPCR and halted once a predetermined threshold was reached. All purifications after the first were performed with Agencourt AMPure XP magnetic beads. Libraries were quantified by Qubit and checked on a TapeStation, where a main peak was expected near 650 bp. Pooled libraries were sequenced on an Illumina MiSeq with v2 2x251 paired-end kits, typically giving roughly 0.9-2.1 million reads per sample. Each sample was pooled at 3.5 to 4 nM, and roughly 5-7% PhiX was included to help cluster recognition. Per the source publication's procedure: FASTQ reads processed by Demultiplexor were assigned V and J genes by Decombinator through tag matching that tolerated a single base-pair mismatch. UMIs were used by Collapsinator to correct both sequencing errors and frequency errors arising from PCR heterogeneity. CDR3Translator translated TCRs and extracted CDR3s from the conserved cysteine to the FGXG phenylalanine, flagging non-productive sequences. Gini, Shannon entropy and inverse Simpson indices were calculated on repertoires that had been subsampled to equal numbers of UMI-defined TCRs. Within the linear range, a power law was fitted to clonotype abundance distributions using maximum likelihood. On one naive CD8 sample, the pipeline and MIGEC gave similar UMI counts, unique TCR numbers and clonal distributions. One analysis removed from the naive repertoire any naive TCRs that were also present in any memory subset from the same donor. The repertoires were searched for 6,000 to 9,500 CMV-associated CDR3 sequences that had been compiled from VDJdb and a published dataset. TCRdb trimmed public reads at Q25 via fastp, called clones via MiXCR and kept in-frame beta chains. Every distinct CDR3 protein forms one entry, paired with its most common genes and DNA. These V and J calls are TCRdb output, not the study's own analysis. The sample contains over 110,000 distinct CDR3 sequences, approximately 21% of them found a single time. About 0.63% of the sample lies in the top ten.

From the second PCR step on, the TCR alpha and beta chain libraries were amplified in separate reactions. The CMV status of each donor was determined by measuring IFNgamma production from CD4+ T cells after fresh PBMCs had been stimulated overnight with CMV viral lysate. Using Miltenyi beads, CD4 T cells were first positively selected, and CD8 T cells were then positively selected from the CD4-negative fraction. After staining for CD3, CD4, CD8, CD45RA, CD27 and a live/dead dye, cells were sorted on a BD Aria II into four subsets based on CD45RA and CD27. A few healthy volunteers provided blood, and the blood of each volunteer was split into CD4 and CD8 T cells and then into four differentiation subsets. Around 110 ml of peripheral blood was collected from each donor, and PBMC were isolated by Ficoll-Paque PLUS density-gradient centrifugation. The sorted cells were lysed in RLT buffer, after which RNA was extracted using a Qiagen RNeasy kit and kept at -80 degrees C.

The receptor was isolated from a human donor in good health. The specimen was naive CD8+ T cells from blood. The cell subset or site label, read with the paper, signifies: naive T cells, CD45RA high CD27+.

The bases read TGTGCCAGTAGTATATACGGGACAGGGTCCACTGAAGCTTTCTTT. Translated, it reads CASSIYGTGSTEAFF. The chain was built from TRBV19 and TRBJ1-1; 9 bases in the junction line up with TRBD1. Here V drops 2 bases and J drops 4 bases, and the junction holds 5 bases not matched to any gene. Looking up the germline V gene (reference sequence) yields CDR1 LNHDA and CDR2 SQIVND. The CDR3 goes from the cysteine to the phenylalanine over 15 residues. Just the 45-base CDR3 DNA is kept, in frame starting at base 1.